A selection of T cell receptor beta chains follows, all from one sample in a study of T cells after yellow fever vaccination. One entry per CDR3 protein, called by TCRdb with MiXCR from the 5' RACE reads. The sample consists of about 320,000 distinct CDR3 sequences, around 10% of them appearing once. The sample was CD4+ T cells sorted from PBMCs, taken 45 days after the yellow fever booster vaccination. These receptors were obtained from a man younger than 35 who received the YFV17D yellow fever vaccine. Both conserved end residues are part of each CDR3. The D gene is left open where the match is weak. Clone size is shown for a subset of rows, as once, few, many or a class of expanded clone.

NA	NA	TRBJ1-1	TRBV10-3	TGTGCCATCAGTGCCCGCCCTACAGGGACAAACACTGAAGCTTTCTTT	CAISARPTGTNTEAFF
TRBD2	NA	TRBJ2-5	TRBV25-1	TGTGCCAGCAGGGGGGTCCCGGCTAGCGGGGAGACCCAGTACTTC	CASRGVPASGETQYF
NA	many	TRBJ1-5	TRBV20-1	TGCAGTGCTAGTGAGGGGGATCAGCCCCAGCATTTT	CSASEGDQPQHF
TRBD2	few	TRBJ2-7	TRBV7-3	TGTGCCAGCAGCCCCACGGGGACTAGCGGGCACTACGAGCAGTACTTC	CASSPTGTSGHYEQYF
NA	NA	TRBJ1-5	TRBV30	TGTGCCTGGGAGCCTGGGACAAATCAGCCCCAGCATTTT	CAWEPGTNQPQHF
NA	few	TRBJ1-6	TRBV3-1	TGTGCCAGCAGCCCGACCATGGGGAATTCACCCCTCCACTTT	CASSPTMGNSPLHF
TRBD2	many	TRBJ2-1	TRBV5-1	TGCGCCAGCAGCTTGGGACTAGCGGGGGACAATGAGCAGTTCTTC	CASSLGLAGDNEQFF
NA	few	TRBJ1-1	TRBV5-1	TGCGCCAGCAGTTGGGTTGGCACTGAAGCTTTCTTT	CASSWVGTEAFF
NA	many	TRBJ1-1	TRBV9	TGTGCCAGCAGCGTTTCGACCGCGAACACTGAAGCTTTCTTT	CASSVSTANTEAFF
NA	many	TRBJ2-1	TRBV7-9	TGTGCCAGCAGCTTAGGAAGGGGTCCCTACAATGAGCAGTTCTTC	CASSLGRGPYNEQFF
NA	many	TRBJ2-5	TRBV6-2/TRBV6-3	TGTGCCAGCAGTTCTTACGAGACCCAGTACTTC	CASSSYETQYF
TRBD2	NA	TRBJ2-2	TRBV20-1	TGCAGTGCAAAAGCGGGGGGCGTCACCGGGGAGCTGTTTTTT	CSAKAGGVTGELFF
NA	NA	TRBJ1-2	TRBV12-3/TRBV12-4	TGTGCCAGCAGTAATGAGTTCTATGGCTACACCTTC	CASSNEFYGYTF
NA	few	TRBJ1-5	TRBV12-3/TRBV12-4	TGTGCCAGCACCCTAAGGGGACCCGGCTCGTTTCAGCCCCAGCATTTT	CASTLRGPGSFQPQHF
NA	NA	TRBJ2-5	TRBV4-3	TGCGCCAGCAGCCGAGGGACCCTTGAGAGGGAGACCCAGTACTTC	CASSRGTLERETQYF
NA	few	TRBJ1-2	TRBV7-2	TGTGCCAGCAGCTTATCGGGGGGAACAGGGAATGGCTACACCTTC	CASSLSGGTGNGYTF
TRBD1	NA	TRBJ1-5	TRBV20-1	TGCAGTGCTCCCATGACAGGGGGGTTTGATCAGCCCCAGCATTTT	CSAPMTGGFDQPQHF
NA	few	TRBJ2-3	TRBV19	TGTGCCAGTAGTACGGCCCAGATACGGGCAGATACGCAGTATTTT	CASSTAQIRADTQYF
NA	NA	TRBJ2-1	TRBV5-1	TGCGCCAGCAGGGAGACAGCGAGCTCCTACAATGAGCAGTTCTTC	CASRETASSYNEQFF
NA	few	TRBJ1-3	TRBV29-1	TGCAGCGTTGACGTTGGGGGAACGGGAAACACCATATATTTT	CSVDVGGTGNTIYF
NA	few	TRBJ1-1	TRBV14	TGTGCCAGCAGCCAAGATAGGCAGGGTGTGGCTTTCTTT	CASSQDRQGVAFF
TRBD2	few	TRBJ2-5	TRBV20-1	TGCAGTGCTATCCCGGGGGGGCCTAGAGAGACCCAGTACTTC	CSAIPGGPRETQYF
TRBD2	many	TRBJ2-1	TRBV7-9	TGTGCCAGCAGCTTGACTAGCGGGGGGAGGGAGCAGTTCTTC	CASSLTSGGREQFF
TRBD1	many	TRBJ1-4	TRBV12-3/TRBV12-4	TGTGCCAGCAGTCATGGACAGGGTAGGGAAAAACTGTTTTTT	CASSHGQGREKLFF
NA	NA	TRBJ1-6	TRBV5-5	TGTGCCAGCAGCTCCACAAAAGCCTATAATTCACCCCTCCACTTT	CASSSTKAYNSPLHF
TRBD1	few	TRBJ2-7	TRBV29-1	TGCAGCGTCGTGGGACAGGGGATAAGCGAGCAGTACTTC	CSVVGQGISEQYF
NA	NA	TRBJ1-2	TRBV29-1	TGCAGCGCCGGGTTTGGGGCAGGTGGCTACACCTTC	CSAGFGAGGYTF
NA	NA	TRBJ2-4	TRBV5-1	TGCGCCAGCAGCTTGGCCTTCGGGGGCCCCAGCTCAGGGAACATTCAGTACTTC	CASSLAFGGPSSGNIQYF
TRBD2	NA	TRBJ2-1	TRBV11-1	TGTGCCAGCAGCCCGGGGGGGGATTACAATGAGCAGTTCTTC	CASSPGGDYNEQFF
NA	NA	TRBJ1-6	TRBV28	TGTGCCAGCAGATTAGGGGGGCTGAATAATTCACCCCTCCACTTT	CASRLGGLNNSPLHF
TRBD1	few	TRBJ1-4	TRBV5-1	TGCGCCAGCAGCGACACCGGGGGACAGGGCTTTGAAAAACTGTTTTTT	CASSDTGGQGFEKLFF
TRBD2	many	TRBJ2-1	TRBV7-2	TGTGCCAGCAGCTCGACCGTCACTAGCGGAGGGTTCTTC	CASSSTVTSGGFF
TRBD1	few	TRBJ1-5	TRBV6-5	TGTGCCAGCAGTTACACGGGACAGGGGGGTCGAGGAGCCCAGCATTTT	CASSYTGQGGRGAQHF
TRBD2	few	TRBJ2-5	TRBV2	TGTGCCAGCAGAAAGACTAGCCGCGGCGGGGTGGAGACCCAGTACTTC	CASRKTSRGGVETQYF
NA	NA	TRBJ1-5	TRBV6-5	TGTGCCAGCAGTCCCAGTCCCATTCTGACCCAGCATTTT	CASSPSPILTQHF
NA	NA	TRBJ1-2	TRBV6-5	TGTGCCAGCAGTTACAACGGGGGTGGCTACACCTTC	CASSYNGGGYTF
TRBD2	NA	TRBJ2-5	TRBV12-3/TRBV12-4	TGTGCCAGCAGTTTAAGCGGGGGGATAGAGACCCAGTACTTC	CASSLSGGIETQYF
NA	few	TRBJ1-5	TRBV24-1	TGTGCCACCCTTCGCCGGGGGGCAGATAATCAGCCCCAGCATTTT	CATLRRGADNQPQHF
NA	NA	TRBJ2-2	TRBV9	TGTGCCAGCAACTCTATCGGGGGGAACACCGGGGAGCTGTTTTTT	CASNSIGGNTGELFF
TRBD2	few	TRBJ2-1	TRBV28	TGTGCCAGCTGGGCGGGGGGGCGCCCCTACAATGAGCAGTTCTTC	CASWAGGRPYNEQFF
TRBD1	many	TRBJ1-1	TRBV6-6	TGTGCCAGCAGCCGACAGGGTTCAGAAGCTTTCTTT	CASSRQGSEAFF
TRBD1	NA	TRBJ1-1	TRBV6-5	TGTGCCAGCAGTTACCAGAGAGACAGGGGGCGAGGGACTGAAGCTTTCTTT	CASSYQRDRGRGTEAFF
TRBD1	few	TRBJ2-5	TRBV27	TGTGCCAGCAGGGTGGGACAGGGGGCTGTAGAGACCCAGTACTTC	CASRVGQGAVETQYF